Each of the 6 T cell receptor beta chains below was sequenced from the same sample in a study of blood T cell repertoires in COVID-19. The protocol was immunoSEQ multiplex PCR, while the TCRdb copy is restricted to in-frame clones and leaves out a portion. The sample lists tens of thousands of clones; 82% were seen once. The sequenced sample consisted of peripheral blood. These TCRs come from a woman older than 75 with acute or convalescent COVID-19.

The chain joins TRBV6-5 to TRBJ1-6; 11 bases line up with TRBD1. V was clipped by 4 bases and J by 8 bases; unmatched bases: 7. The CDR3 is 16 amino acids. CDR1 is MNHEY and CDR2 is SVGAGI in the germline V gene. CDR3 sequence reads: CASSSTGTGGYSPLHF. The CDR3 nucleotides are TGTGCCAGCAGTTCAACCGGGACAGGGGGTTATTCACCCCTCCACTTT.

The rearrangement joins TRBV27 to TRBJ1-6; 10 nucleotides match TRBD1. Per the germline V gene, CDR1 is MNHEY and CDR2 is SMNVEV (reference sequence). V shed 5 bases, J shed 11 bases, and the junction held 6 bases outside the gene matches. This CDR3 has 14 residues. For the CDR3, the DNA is TGTGCCAGCAGTCCCAGGACAGGGGGGGCACCCCTCCACTTT. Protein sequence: CASSPRTGGAPLHF.

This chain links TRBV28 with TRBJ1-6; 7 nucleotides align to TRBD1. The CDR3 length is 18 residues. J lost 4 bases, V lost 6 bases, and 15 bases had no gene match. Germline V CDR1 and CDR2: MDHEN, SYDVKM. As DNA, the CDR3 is TGTGCCAGCAGCTTTTACTCCTGGACAGGTCCTTATAATTCACCCCTCCACTTT. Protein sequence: CASSFYSWTGPYNSPLHF.

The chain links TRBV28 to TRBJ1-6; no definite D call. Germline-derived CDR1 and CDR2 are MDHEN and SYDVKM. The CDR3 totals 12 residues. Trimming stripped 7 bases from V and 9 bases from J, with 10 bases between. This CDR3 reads CASTSSGSPLHF. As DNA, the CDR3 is TGTGCCAGCACCTCTAGTGGTTCACCCCTCCACTTT.

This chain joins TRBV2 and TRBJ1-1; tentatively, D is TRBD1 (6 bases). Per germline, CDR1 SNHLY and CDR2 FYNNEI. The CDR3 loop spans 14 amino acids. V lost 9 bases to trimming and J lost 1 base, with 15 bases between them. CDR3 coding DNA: TGTGCCAGTTATAAAAGGGGGGGGAACACTGAAGCTTTCTTT. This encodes CASYKRGGNTEAFF.

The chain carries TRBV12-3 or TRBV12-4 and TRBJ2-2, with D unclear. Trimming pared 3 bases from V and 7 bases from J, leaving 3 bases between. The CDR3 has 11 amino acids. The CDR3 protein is CASSFRGELFF. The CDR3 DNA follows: TGTGCCAGCAGTTTTCGCGGGGAGCTGTTTTTT.